This T cell receptor (beta chain) was identified during a study of T-cell reconstitution after alpha-beta-depleted transplantation in children. Findings and limits, study-wide: Diversity of TCRbeta at day 60 was high in some patients, arising from surviving recipient T cells and thymic progenitors. Roughly two months post-transplant, alpha-beta T cells reportedly originated from several hundred graft clones that had expanded. One year post-transplant, T-cell counts and diversity were largely derived from T cells produced anew.

Remarks on this clonotype: The antigen is not known.

Per germline, CDR1 SGHTA and CDR2 FQGNSA. The CDR3 covers 12 residues. Trimming took off 4 bases at V and 14 bases at J, with 16 bases between the two ends. Preparation of the TCRbeta library involved a method that used unique molecular identifiers. TCRdb processed the PCR reads anew with MiXCR; each CDR3 protein has one entry. The sample shows a few hundred thousand distinct CDR3 sequences, under 20% of them seen only once. This sequence originates from a boy less than two years old who had a stem cell transplant for Wiskott-Aldrich syndrome, so the T cells may come from the graft donor. The sample in question was PBMCs, mostly from graft donor cells, obtained 360 days after TCRalphabeta/CD19-depleted stem cell transplant. The V gene is TRBV7-2, the J gene TRBJ2-3; D is undetermined. CDR3 DNA: TGTGCCAGCAGCTCTCCCCCCGGGTTGCGGTATTTT. Translation: CASSSPPGLRYF.